This T cell receptor (beta chain) was identified in a study of T-cell memory formation after mild COVID-19. TCRdb re-analysed the 5' RACE reads in MiXCR, keeping a single row per CDR3 protein. The sample lists roughly 190,000 distinct CDR3 sequences, approximately 30% occurring once. CDR1 and CDR2 from the germline V gene are DFQATT and SNEGSKA (reference sequence). The V gene lost 5 bases and the J gene lost 6 bases, with 15 bases spanning the gap. The CDR3 has 13 amino acids. The origin of this receptor is an adult woman who had mild COVID-19 (a few samples of this study predate the infection). Cell type and time point are not known. This chain links TRBV20-1 with TRBJ2-3; D might be TRBD2 (7 bases). The sequenced sample consisted of PBMCs or a T cell subset sorted from them (not recorded which). CDR3 residues: CSAGGAAPDTQYF. The CDR3 coding sequence is TGCAGTGCTGGGGGGGCCGCGCCGGATACGCAGTATTTT.